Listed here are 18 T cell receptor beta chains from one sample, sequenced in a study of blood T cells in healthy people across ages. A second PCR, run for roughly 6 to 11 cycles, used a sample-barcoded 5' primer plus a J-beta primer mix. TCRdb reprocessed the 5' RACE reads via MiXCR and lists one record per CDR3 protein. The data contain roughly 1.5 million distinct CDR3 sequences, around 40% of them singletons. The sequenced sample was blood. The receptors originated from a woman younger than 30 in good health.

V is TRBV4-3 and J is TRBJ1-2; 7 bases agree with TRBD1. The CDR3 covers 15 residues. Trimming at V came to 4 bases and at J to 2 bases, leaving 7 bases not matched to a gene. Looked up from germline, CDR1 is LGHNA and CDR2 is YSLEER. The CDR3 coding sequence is TGCGCCAGCAGCCGTCGCCGACAGGGAAACTATGGCTACACCTTC. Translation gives CASSRRRQGNYGYTF.

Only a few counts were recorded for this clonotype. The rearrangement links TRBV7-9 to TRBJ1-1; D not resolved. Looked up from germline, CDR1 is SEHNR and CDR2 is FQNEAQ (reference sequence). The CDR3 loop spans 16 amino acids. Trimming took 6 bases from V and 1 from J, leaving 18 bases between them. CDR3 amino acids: CASSYYFWTENTEAFF. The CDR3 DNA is TGTGCCAGCAGTTATTACTTCTGGACGGAGAACACTGAAGCTTTCTTT.

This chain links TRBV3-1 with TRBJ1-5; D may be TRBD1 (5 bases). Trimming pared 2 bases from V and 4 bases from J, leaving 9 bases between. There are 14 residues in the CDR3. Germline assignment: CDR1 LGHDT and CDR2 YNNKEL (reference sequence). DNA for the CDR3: TGTGCCAGCAGCCAAACGGGGGTAAATCAGCCCCAGCATTTT. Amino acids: CASSQTGVNQPQHF.

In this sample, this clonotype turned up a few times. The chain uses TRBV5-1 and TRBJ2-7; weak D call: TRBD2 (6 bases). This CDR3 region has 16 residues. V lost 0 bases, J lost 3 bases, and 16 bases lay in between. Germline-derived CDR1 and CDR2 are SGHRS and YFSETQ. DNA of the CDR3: TGCGCCAGCAGCTTGGCCCCTGGAGGGTCTGGCTACGAGCAGTACTTC. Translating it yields CASSLAPGGSGYEQYF.

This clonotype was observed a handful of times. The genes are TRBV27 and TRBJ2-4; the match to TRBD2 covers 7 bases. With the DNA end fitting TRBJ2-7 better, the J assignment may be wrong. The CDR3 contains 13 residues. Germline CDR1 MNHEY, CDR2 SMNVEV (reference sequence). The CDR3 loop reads CASSVPGGFEQYF. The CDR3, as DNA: TGTGCCAGCAGTGTCCCCGGGGGGTTCGAGCAGTACTTC.

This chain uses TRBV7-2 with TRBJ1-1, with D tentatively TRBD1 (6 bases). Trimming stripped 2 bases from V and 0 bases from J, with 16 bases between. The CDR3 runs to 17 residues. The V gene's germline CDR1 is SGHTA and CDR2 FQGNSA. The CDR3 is CASSLMGAADMNTEAFF. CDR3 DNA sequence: TGTGCCAGCAGCTTAATGGGGGCAGCCGACATGAACACTGAAGCTTTCTTT.

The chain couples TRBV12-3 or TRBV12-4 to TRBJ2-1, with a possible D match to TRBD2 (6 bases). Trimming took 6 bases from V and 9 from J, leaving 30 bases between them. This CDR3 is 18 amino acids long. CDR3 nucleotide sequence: TGTGCCAGCAGCCCCAGGAGGGCACCTTCGCTTGTGGGGGGTGAGCAGTTCTTC. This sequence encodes CASSPRRAPSLVGGEQFF.

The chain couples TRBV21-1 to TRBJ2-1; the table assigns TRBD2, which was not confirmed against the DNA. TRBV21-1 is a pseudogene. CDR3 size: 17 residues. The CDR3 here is CASSIGGTSGYINEQFF. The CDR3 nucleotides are TGTGCCAGCAGCATTGGAGGGACTAGCGGTTACATCAATGAGCAGTTCTTC.

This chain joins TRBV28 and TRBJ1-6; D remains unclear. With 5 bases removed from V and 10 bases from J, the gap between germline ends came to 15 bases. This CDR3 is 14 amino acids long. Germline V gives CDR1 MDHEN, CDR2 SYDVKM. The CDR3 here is CASSPGIFGSPLHF. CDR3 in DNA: TGTGCCAGCAGTCCGGGGATATTTGGGTCACCCCTCCACTTT. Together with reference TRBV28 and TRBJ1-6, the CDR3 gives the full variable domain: DVKVTQSSRYLVKRTGEKVFLECVQDMDHENMFWYRQDPGLGLRLIYFSYDVKMKEKGDIPEGYSVSREKKERFSLILESASTNQTSMYLCASSPGIFGSPLHFGNGTRLTVT.

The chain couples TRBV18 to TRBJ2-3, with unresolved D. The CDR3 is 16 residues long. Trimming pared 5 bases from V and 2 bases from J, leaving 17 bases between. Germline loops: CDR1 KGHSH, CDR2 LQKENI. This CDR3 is CASSTPMERSTDTQYF. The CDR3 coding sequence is TGTGCCAGCTCAACCCCAATGGAGCGCTCCACAGATACGCAGTATTTT. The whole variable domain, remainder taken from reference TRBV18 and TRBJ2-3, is NAGVMQNPRHLVRRRGQEARLRCSPMKGHSHVYWYRQLPEEGLKFMVYLQKENIIDESGMPKERFSAEFPKEGPSILRIQQVVRGDSAAYFCASSTPMERSTDTQYFGPGTRLTVL.

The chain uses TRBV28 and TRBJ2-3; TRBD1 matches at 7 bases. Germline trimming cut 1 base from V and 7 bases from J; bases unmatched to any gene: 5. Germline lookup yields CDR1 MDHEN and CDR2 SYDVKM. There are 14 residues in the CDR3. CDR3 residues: CASSLSGTENTQYF. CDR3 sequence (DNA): TGTGCCAGCAGTTTATCGGGGACAGAGAATACGCAGTATTTT.

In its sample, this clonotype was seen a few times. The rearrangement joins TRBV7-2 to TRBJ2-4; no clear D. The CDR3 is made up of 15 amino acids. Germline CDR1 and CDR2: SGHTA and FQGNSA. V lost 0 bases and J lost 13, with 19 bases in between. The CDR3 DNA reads TGTGCCAGCAGCTTAGCCGCCGGGTCCTTTAAGGAGCAGTACTTC. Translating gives CASSLAAGSFKEQYF.

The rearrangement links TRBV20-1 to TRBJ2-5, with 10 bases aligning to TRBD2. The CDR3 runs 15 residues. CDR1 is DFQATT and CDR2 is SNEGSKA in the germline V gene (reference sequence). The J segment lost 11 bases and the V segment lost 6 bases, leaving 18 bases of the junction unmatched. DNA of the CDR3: TGCAGTGCCTTACGAGCGGGAGGGGCCTACAATGGGCAGTACTTC. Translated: CSALRAGGAYNGQYF.

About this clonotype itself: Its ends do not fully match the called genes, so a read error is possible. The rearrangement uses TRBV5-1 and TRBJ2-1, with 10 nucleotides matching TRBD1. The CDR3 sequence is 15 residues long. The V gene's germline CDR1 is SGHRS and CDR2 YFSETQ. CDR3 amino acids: CTSSLGQGSYNEQFF. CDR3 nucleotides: TGCACCAGCAGCTTGGGACAGGGGTCCTACAATGAGCAGTTCTTC.

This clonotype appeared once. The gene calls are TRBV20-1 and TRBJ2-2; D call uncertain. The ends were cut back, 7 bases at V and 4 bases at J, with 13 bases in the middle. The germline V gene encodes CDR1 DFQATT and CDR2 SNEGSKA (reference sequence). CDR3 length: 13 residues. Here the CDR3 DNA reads TGCAGTGTCCCCCCCGCTGGCACCGGGGAGCTGTTTTTT. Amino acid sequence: CSVPPAGTGELFF.

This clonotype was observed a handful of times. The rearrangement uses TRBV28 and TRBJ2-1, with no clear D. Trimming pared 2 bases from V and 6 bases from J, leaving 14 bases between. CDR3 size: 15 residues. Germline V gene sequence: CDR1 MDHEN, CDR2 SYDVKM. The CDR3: CASSLIRPVGNEQFF. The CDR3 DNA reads TGTGCCAGCAGTTTAATACGGCCGGTGGGCAATGAGCAGTTCTTC. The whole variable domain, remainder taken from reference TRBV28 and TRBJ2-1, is DVKVTQSSRYLVKRTGEKVFLECVQDMDHENMFWYRQDPGLGLRLIYFSYDVKMKEKGDIPEGYSVSREKKERFSLILESASTNQTSMYLCASSLIRPVGNEQFFGPGTRLTVL.

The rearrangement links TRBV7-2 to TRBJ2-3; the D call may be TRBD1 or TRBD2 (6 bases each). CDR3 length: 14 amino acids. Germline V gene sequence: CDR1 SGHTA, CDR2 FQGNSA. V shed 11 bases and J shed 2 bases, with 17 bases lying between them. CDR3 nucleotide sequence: TGTGCCTTAAGGGGGGCGGGGACCACAGATACGCAGTATTTT. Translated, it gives CALRGAGTTDTQYF.

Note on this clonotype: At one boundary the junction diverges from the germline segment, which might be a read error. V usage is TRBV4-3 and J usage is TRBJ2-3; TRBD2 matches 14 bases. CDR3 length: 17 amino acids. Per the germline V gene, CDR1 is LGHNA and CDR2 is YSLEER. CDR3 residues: CASSDGTSGGSTDAQYF. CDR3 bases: TGCGCCAGCAGCGACGGGACTAGCGGGGGCAGCACAGATGCGCAGTATTTT.